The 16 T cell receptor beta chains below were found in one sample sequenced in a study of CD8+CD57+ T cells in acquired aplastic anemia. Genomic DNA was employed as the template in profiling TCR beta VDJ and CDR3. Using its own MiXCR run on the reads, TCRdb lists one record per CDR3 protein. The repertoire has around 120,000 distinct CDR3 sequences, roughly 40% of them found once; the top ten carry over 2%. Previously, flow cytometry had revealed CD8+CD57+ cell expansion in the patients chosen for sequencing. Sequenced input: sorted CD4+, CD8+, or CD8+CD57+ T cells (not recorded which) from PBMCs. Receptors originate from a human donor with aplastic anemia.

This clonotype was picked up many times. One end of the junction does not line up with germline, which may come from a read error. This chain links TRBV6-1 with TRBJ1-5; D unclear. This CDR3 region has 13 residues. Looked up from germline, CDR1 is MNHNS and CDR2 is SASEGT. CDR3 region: CASSETRNQPQHF. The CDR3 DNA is TGTGCCAGCAGTGAAACGCGCAACCAGCCCCAGCATTTT.

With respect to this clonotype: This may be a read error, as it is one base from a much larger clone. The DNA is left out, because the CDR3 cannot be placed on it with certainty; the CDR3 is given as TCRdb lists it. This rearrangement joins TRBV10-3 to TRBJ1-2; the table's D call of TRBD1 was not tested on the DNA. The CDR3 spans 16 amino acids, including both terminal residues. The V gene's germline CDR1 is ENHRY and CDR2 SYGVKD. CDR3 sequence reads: CATQGHSLLTNYGCTF.

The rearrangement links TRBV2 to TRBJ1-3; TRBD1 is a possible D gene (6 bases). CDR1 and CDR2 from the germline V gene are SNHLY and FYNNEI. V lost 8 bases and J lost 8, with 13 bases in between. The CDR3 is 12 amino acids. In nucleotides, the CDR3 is TGTGCCAGCGGAACAGGGCTAGACACCATATATTTT. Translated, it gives CASGTGLDTIYF.

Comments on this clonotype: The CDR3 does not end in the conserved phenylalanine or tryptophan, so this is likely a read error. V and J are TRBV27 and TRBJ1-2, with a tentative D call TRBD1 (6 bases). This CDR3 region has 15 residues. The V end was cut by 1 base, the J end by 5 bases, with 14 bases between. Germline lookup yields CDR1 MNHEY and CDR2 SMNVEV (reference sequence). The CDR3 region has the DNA TGTGCCAGCAGTTTATACCCCCCACAGGGTTATGGCTACACCCTC. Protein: CASSLYPPQGYGYTL.

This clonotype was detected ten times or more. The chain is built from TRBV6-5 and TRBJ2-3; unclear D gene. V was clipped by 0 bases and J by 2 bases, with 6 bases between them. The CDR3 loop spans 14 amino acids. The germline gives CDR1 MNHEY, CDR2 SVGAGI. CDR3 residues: CASSYSVATDTQYF. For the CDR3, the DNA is TGTGCCAGCAGTTACTCCGTGGCCACAGATACGCAGTATTTT.

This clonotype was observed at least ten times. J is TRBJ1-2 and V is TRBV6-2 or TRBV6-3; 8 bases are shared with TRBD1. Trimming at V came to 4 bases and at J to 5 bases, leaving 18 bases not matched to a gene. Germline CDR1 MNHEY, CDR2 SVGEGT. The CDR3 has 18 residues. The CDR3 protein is CASSSQGAATARRYGYTF. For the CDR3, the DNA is TGTGCCAGCAGTTCTCAGGGGGCAGCGACGGCCCGAAGGTATGGCTACACCTTC.

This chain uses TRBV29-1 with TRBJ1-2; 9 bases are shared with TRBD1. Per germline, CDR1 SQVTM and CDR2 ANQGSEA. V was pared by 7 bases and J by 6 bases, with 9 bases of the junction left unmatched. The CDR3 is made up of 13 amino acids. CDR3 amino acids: CSALTGGRDGYTF. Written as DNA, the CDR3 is TGCAGCGCCCTAACAGGGGGCAGGGATGGCTACACCTTC.

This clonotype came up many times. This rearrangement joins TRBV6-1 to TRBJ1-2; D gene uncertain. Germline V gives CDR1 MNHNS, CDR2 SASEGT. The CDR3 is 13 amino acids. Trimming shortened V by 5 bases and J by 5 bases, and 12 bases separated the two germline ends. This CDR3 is CASSSGSSYGYTF. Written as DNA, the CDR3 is TGTGCCAGCAGTAGCGGGAGTAGTTATGGCTACACCTTC.

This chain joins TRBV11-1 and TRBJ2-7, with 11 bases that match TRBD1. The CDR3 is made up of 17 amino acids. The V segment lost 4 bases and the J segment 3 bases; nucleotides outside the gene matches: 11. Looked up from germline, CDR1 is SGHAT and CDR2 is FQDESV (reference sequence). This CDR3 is CASSSNAPGTGGYEQYF. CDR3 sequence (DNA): TGTGCCAGCAGCTCGAATGCCCCCGGGACAGGGGGCTACGAGCAGTACTTC. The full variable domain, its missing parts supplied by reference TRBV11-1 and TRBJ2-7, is EAEVAQSPRYKITEKSQAVAFWCDPISGHATLYWYRQILGQGPELLVQFQDESVVDDSQLPKDRFSAERLKGVDSTLKIQPAELGDSAMYLCASSSNAPGTGGYEQYFGPGTRLTVT.

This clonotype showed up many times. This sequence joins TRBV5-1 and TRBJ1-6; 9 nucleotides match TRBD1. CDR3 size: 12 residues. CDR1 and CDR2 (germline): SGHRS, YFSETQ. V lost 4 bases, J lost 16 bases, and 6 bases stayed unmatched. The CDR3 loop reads CASSAGQGELHF. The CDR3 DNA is TGCGCCAGCAGCGCGGGACAGGGCGAACTCCACTTT.

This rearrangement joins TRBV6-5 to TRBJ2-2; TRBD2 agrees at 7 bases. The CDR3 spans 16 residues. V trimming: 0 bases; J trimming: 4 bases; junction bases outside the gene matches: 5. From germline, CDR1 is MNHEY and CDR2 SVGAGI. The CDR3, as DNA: TGTGCCAGCAGTTACTCGACGGGGGGAGGCACCGGGGAGCTGTTTTTT. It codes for CASSYSTGGGTGELFF.

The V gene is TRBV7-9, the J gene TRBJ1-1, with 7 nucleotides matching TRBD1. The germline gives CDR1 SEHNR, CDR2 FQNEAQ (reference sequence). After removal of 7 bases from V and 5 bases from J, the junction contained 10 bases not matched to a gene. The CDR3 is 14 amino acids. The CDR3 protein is CASTIQGGNTEAFF. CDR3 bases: TGTGCCAGCACCATCCAGGGGGGGAATACTGAAGCTTTCTTT.

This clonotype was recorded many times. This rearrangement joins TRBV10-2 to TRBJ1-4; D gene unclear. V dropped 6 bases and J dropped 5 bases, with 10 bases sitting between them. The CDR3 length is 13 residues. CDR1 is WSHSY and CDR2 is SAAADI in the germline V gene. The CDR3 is CASRISANEKLFF. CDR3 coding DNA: TGCGCCAGCAGGATTTCCGCCAATGAAAAACTGTTTTTT.

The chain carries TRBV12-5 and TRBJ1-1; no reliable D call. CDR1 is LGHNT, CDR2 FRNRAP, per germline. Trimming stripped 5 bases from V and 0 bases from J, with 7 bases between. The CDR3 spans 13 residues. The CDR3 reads CASGPAVNTEAFF. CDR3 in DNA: TGTGCTAGTGGTCCCGCCGTGAACACTGAAGCTTTCTTT.

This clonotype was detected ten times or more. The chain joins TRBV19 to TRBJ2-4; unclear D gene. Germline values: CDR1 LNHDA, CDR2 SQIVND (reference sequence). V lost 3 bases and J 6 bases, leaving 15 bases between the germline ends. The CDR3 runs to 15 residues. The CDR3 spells CASSIRAVTLNIQYF. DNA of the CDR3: TGTGCCAGTAGTATCCGCGCAGTGACACTAAACATTCAGTACTTC.

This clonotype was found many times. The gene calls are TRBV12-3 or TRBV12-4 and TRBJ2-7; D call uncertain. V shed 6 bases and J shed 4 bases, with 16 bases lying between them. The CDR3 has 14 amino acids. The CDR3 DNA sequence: TGTGCCAGCAGCCCCCGGAGTGGCGCTTACGAGCAGTACTTC. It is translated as CASSPRSGAYEQYF.